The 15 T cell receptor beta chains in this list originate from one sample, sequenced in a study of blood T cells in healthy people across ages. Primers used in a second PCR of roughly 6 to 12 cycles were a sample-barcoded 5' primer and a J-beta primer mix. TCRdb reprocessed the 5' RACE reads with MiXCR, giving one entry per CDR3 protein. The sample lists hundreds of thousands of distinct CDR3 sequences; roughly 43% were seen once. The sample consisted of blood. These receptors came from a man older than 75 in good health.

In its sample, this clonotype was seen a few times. The CDR3 bases are TGTGCCACCAGCAGGCACAGGACTAGCACAGATACGCAGTATTTT. This codes for CATSRHRTSTDTQYF. The chain uses TRBV15 and TRBJ2-3; D may match TRBD1 or TRBD2 (5 bases each). This CDR3 has 15 residues. Germline values: CDR1 LNHNV, CDR2 YYDKDF (reference sequence). Trimming shortened V by 3 bases and J by 0 bases, and 10 bases separated the two germline ends.

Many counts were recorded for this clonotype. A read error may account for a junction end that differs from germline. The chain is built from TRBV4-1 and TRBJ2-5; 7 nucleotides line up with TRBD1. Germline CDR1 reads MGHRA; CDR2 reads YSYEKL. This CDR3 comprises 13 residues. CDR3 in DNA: TGTGCCAGCAGCCGACAGGGCCAAGAGACCCAGTACTTC. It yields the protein CASSRQGQETQYF.

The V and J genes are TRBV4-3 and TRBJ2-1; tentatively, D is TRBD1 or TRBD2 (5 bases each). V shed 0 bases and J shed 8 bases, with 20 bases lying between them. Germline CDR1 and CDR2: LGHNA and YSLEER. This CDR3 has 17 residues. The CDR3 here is CASSQDFGDHKVDEQFF. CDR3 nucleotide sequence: TGCGCCAGCAGCCAAGATTTCGGGGACCATAAGGTCGATGAGCAGTTCTTC.

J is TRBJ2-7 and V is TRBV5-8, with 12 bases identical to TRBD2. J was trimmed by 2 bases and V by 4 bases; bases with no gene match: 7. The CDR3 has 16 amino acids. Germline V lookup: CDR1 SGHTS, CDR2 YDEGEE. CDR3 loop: CASSPGLAGLAYEQYF. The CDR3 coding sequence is TGTGCCAGCAGCCCAGGACTAGCGGGACTAGCCTACGAGCAGTACTTC. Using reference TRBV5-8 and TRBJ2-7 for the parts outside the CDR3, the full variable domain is EAGVTQSPTHLIKTRGQQATLRCSPISGHTSVYWYQQALGLGLQFLLWYDEGEERNRGNFPPRFSGRQFPNYSSELNVNALELEDSALYLCASSPGLAGLAYEQYFGPGTRLTVT.

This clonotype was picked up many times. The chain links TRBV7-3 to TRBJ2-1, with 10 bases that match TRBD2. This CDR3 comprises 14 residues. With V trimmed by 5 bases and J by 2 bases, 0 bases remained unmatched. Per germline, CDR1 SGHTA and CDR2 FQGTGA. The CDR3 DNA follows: TGTGCCAGCAGCACTAGCGGGGCCTACAATGAGCAGTTCTTC. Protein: CASSTSGAYNEQFF.

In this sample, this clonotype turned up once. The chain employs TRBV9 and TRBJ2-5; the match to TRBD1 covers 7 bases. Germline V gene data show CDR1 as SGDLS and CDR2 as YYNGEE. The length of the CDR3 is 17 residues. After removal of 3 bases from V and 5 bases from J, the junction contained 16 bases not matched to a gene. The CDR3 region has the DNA TGTGCCAGCAGCGCCCCGAGGACAGGTTATGAGGAGGAGACCCAGTACTTC. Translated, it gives CASSAPRTGYEEETQYF.

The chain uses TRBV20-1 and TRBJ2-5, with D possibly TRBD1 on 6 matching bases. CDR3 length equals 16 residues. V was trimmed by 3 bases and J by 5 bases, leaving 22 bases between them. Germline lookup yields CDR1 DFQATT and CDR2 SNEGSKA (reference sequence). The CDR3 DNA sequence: TGCAGTGCTAGGGGTCCCGGGACAAACCCGGCGGAGACCCAGTACTTC. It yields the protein CSARGPGTNPAETQYF.

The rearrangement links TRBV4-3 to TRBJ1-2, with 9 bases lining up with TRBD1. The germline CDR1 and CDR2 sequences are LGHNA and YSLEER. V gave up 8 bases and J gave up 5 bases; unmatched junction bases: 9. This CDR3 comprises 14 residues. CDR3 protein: CASQELQGAYGYTF. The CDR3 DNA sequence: TGCGCCAGCCAAGAGTTACAGGGGGCTTATGGCTACACCTTC.

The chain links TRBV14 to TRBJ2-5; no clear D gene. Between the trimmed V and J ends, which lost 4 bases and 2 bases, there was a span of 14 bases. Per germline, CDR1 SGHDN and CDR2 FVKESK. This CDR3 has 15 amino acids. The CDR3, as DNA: TGTGCCAGCAGCCCCTTGAAGATAAAGCAAGAGACCCAGTACTTC. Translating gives CASSPLKIKQETQYF.

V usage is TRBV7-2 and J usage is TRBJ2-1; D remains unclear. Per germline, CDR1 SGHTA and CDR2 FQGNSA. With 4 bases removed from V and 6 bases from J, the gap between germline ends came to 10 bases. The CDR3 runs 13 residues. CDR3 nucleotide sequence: TGTGCCAGCAGCTCCGCAGGATTCAATGAGCAGTTCTTC. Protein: CASSSAGFNEQFF.

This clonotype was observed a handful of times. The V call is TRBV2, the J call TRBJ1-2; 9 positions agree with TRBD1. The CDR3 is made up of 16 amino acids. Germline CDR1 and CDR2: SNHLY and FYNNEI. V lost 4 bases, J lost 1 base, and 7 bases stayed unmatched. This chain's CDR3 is CASSVGQGAFNYGYTF. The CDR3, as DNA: TGTGCCAGCAGTGTGGGACAGGGAGCCTTTAACTATGGCTACACCTTC.

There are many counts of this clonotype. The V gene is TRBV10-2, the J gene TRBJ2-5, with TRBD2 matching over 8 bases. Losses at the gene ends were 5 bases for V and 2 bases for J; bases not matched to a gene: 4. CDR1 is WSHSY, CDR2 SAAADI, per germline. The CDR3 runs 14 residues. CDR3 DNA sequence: TGCGCCAGCAGTATTAGCGGGACTCAAGAGACCCAGTACTTC. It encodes CASSISGTQETQYF.

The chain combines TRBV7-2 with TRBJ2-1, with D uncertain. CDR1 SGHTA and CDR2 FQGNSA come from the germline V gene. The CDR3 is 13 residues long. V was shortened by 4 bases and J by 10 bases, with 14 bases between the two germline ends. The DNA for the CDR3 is TGTGCCAGCAGCTCCCCCAGGAATGGCGAGCAGTTCTTC. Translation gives CASSSPRNGEQFF.

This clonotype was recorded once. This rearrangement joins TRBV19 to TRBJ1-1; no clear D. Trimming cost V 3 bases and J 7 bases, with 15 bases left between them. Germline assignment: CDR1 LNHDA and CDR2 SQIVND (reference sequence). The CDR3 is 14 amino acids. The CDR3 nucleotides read TGTGCCAGTAGTATTTCTGGATCTATAGGTGAAGCTTTCTTT. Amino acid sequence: CASSISGSIGEAFF. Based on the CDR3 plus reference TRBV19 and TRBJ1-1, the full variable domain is DGGITQSPKYLFRKEGQNVTLSCEQNLNHDAMYWYRQDPGQGLRLIYYSQIVNDFQKGDIAEGYSVSREKKESFPLTVTSAQKNPTAFYLCASSISGSIGEAFFGQGTRLTVV.

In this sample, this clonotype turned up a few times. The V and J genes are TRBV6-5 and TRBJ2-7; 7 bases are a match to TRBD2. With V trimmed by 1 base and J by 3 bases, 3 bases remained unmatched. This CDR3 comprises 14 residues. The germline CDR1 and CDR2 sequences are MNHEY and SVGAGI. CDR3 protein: CASSYYGGGYEQYF. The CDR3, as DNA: TGTGCCAGCAGTTACTATGGGGGGGGCTACGAGCAGTACTTC.